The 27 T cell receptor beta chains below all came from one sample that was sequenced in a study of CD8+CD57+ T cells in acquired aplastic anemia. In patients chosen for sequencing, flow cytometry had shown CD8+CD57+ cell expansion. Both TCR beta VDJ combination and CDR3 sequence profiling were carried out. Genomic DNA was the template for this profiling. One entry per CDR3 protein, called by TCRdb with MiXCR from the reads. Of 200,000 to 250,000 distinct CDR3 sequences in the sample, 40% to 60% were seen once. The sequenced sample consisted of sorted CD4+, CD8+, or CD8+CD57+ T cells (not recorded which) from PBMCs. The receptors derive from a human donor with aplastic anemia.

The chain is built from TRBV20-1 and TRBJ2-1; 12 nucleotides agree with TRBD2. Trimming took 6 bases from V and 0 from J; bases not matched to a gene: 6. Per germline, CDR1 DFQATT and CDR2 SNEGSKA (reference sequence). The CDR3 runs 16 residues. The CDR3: CSASGLAGSSYNEQFF. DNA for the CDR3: TGCAGTGCCTCCGGACTAGCGGGGAGCTCCTACAATGAGCAGTTCTTC.

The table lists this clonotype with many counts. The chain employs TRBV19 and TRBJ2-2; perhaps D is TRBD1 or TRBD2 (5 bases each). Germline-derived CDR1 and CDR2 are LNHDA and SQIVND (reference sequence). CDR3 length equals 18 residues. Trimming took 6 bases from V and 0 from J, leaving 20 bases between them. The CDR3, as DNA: TGTGCCAGTAGCGAAAGGACATGGGGGACCTCGAACACCGGGGAGCTGTTTTTT. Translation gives CASSERTWGTSNTGELFF.

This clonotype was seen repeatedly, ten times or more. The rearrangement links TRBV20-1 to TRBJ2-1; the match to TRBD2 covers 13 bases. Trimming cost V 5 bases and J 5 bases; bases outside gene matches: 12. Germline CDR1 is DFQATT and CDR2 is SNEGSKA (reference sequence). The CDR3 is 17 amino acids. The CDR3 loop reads CSARNRLAGGPNNEQFF. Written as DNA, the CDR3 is TGCAGTGCTCGAAACCGACTAGCGGGGGGTCCCAACAATGAGCAGTTCTTC.

CDR3 region: CASADRANQPQYF. CDR3 bases: TGCGCCAGCGCGGACAGGGCAAATCAGCCCCAGTACTTC. The chain couples TRBV10-2 to TRBJ2-5; 8 bases line up with TRBD1. Trimming cost V 8 bases and J 9 bases; bases outside gene matches: 11. The CDR3 extends over 13 amino acids. The V gene's germline CDR1 is WSHSY and CDR2 SAAADI.

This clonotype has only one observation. This chain's CDR3 is CAISESTGAGQPQHF. In nucleotides, the CDR3 is TGTGCCATCAGTGAGTCGACAGGGGCTGGGCAGCCCCAGCATTTT. V gene TRBV10-3 combines with J gene TRBJ1-5; TRBD1 matches 8 bases. The V gene end was trimmed by 0 bases and the J gene end by 7 bases; junction bases not matched to a gene: 5. This CDR3 contains 15 residues. Germline V CDR1 and CDR2: ENHRY, SYGVKD.

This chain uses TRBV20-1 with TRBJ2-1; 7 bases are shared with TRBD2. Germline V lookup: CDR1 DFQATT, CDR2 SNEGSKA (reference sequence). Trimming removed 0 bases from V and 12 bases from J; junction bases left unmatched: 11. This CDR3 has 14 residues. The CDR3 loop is CSARDPGRGDTQFF. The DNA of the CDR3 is TGCAGTGCTAGAGATCCGGGGAGGGGAGATACGCAGTTCTTC.

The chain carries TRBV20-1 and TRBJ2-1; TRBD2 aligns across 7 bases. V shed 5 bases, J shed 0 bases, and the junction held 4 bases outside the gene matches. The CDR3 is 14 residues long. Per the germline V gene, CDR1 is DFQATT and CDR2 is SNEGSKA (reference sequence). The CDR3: CSAASGNSYNEQFF. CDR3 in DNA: TGCAGTGCTGCTAGCGGTAACTCCTACAATGAGCAGTTCTTC.

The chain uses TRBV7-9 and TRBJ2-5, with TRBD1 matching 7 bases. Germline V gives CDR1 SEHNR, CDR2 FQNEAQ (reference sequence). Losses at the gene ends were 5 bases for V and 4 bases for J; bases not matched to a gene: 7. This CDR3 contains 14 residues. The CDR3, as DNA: TGTGCCAGCAGCCCACCGGGACAGCCAGAGACCCAGTACTTC. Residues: CASSPPGQPETQYF.

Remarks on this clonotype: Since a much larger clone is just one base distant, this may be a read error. The CDR3 DNA is TGTGCCAGCAGCTCCTCCGGGGGGGCTAGCGGGGGGTACGATGAGCAGTTCTTC. Translating gives CASSSSGGASGGYDEQFF. This chain uses TRBV7-9 with TRBJ2-1; 11 nucleotides align to TRBD2. Trimming cost V 4 bases and J 8 bases; bases outside gene matches: 16. The CDR3 runs to 18 residues. Per the germline V gene, CDR1 is SEHNR and CDR2 is FQNEAQ (reference sequence).

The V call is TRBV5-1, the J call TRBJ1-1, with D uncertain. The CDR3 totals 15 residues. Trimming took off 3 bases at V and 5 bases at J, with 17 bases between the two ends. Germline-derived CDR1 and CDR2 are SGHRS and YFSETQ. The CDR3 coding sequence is TGCGCCAGCAGCTCGGCCGGGGAGGTAAGGACTGAAGCTTTCTTT. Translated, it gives CASSSAGEVRTEAFF.

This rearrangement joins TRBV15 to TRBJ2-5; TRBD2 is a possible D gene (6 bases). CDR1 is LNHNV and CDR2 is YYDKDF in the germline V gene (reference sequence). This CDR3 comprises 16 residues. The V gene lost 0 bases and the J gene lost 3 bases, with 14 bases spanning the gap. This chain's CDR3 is CATSRESGTAKETQYF. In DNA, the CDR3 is TGTGCCACCAGCAGAGAGTCGGGGACTGCTAAAGAGACCCAGTACTTC.

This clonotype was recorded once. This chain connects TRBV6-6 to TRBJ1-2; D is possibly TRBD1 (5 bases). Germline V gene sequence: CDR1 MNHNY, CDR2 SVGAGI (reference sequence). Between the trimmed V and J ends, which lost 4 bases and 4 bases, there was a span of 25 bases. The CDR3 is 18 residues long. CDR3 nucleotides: TGTGCCAGCAGTTCTACAGGTGGGGAGGGGAGGGTGAGCTATGGCTACACCTTC. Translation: CASSSTGGEGRVSYGYTF.

Here the CDR3 DNA reads TGTGCCAGTAGTCGCAGGGAGGGGCAGGACTATGGCTACACCTTC. Encoded protein: CASSRREGQDYGYTF. V and J are TRBV19 and TRBJ1-2; possibly TRBD1 for D (5 bases). The CDR3 is 15 amino acids. V was pared by 5 bases and J by 3 bases, with 16 bases between. The V gene's germline CDR1 is LNHDA and CDR2 SQIVND (reference sequence).

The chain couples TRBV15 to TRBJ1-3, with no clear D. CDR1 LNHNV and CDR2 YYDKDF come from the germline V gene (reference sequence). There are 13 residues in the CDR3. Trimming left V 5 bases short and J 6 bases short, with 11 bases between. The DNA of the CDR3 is TGTGCCACCAGCGGCACTGACGTAAACACCATATATTTT. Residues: CATSGTDVNTIYF. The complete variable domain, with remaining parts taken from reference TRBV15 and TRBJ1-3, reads DAMVIQNPRYQVTQFGKPVTLSCSQTLNHNVMYWYQQKSSQAPKLLFHYYDKDFNNEADTPDNFQSRRPNTSFCFLDIRSPGLGDTAMYLCATSGTDVNTIYFGEGSWLTVV.

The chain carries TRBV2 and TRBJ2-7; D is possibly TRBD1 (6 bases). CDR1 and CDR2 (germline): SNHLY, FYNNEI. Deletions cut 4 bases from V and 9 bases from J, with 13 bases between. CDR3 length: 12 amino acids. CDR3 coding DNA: TGTGCCAGCAGTGTGATAGGGGGAGTGCAGTACGTC. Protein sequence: CASSVIGGVQYV.

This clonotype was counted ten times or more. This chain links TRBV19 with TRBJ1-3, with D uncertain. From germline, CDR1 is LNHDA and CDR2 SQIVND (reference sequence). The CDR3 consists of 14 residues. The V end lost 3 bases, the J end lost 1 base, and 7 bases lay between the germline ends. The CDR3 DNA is TGTGCCAGTAGTATTTGGGGATCTGGAAACACCATATATTTT. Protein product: CASSIWGSGNTIYF. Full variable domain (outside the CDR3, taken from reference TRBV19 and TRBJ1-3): DGGITQSPKYLFRKEGQNVTLSCEQNLNHDAMYWYRQDPGQGLRLIYYSQIVNDFQKGDIAEGYSVSREKKESFPLTVTSAQKNPTAFYLCASSIWGSGNTIYFGEGSWLTVV.

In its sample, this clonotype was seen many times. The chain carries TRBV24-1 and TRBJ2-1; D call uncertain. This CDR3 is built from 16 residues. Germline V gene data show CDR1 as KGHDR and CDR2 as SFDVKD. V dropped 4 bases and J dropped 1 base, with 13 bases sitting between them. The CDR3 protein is CATSDLKGGSYNEQFF. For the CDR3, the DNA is TGTGCCACCAGTGACTTGAAGGGCGGATCCTACAATGAGCAGTTCTTC.

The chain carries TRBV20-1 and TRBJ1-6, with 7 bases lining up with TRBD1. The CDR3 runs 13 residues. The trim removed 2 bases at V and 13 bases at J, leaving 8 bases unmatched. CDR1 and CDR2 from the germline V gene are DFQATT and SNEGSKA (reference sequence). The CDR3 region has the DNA TGCAGTGCTAGACCTGACAGGGCTTCGCCCCTCCACTTT. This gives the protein CSARPDRASPLHF.

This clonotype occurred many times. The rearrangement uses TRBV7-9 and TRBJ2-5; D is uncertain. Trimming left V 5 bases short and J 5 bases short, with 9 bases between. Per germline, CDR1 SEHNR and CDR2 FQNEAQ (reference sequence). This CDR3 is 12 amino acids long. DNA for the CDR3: TGTGCCAGCAGCGTAAGCCGGGAGACCCAGTACTTC. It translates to CASSVSRETQYF.

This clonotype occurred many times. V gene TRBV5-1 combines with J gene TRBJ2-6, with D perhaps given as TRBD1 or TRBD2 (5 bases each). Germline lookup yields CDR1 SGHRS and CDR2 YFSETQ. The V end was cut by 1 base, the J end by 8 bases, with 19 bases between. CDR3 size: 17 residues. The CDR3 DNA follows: TGCGCCAGCAGCTTGTATTCAGAGAGGGGATCGACCAACGTCCTGACTTTC. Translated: CASSLYSERGSTNVLTF.

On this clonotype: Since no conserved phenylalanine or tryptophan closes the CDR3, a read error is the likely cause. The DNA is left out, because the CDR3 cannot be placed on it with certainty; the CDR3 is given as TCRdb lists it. CDR3 in amino acids: CASSPAGTSKTFT. The chain recombines TRBV5-1 with TRBJ2-6; the tabulated D call, TRBD1, remains unverified against the DNA. The CDR3 has 13 amino acids, counting both end residues. CDR1 and CDR2 (germline): SGHRS, YFSETQ.

The CDR3 region has the DNA TGTGCCAGTAGCGTAGGCTTCAATCAGCCCCAGCATTTT. This gives the protein CASSVGFNQPQHF. The chain combines TRBV19 with TRBJ1-5; D is ambiguous. The CDR3 extends over 13 amino acids. Trimming left V 6 bases short and J 3 bases short, with 9 bases between. Germline V gene lookup returns CDR1 LNHDA and CDR2 SQIVND (reference sequence).

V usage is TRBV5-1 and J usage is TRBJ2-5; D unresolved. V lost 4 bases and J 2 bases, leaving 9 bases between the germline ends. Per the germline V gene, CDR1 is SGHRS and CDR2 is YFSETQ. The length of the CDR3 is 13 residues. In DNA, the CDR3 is TGCGCCAGCAGCGCCACTATACAAGAGACCCAGTACTTC. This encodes CASSATIQETQYF.

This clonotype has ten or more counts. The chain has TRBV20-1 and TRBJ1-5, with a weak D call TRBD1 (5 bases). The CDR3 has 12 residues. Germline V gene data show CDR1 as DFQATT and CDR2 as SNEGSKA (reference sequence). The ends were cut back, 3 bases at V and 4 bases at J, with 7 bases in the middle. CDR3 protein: CSASEGNQPQHF. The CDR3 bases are TGCAGTGCTAGTGAGGGGAATCAGCCCCAGCATTTT.

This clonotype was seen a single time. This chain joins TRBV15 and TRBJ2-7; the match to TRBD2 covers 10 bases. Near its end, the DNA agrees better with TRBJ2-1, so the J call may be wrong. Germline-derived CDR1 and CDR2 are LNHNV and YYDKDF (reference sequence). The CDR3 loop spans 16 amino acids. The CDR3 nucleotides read TGTGCCACCAGCAGGGCTGGGACTAGCGTACAGGGTGAGCAGTTCTTC. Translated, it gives CATSRAGTSVQGEQFF.

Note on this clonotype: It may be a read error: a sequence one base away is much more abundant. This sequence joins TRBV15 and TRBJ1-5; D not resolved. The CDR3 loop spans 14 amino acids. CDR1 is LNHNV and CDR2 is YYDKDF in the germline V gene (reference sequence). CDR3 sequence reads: CASTFKGLNQPRHF. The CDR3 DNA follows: TGTGCCAGCACCTTTAAGGGATTAAATCAGCCCCGGCATTTT.

CDR3 region: CASTSFGGAGGYTF. For the CDR3, the DNA is TGTGCCAGCACCTCCTTTGGGGGCGCGGGAGGCTACACCTTC. This chain links TRBV28 with TRBJ1-2, with TRBD1 as a possible D gene (6 bases). Germline V CDR1 and CDR2: MDHEN, SYDVKM. The CDR3 sequence is 14 residues long. V was clipped by 7 bases and J by 8 bases, with 20 bases between them.